The 15 T cell receptor beta chains given below trace back to one sample, sequenced in a study of spatial heterogeneity in lung cancer. One entry per CDR3 protein, called by TCRdb with MiXCR from the 5' RACE reads. The sample records several thousand distinct CDR3 sequences, approximately 5% being singletons. Time point defined: sample taken at primary tumor resection. The sequenced material consisted of unsorted whole RNA from tumor, nontumor lung or frozen PBMC. The sample here was normal lung tissue next to the tumor, taken at surgery. These receptor sequences come from a female donor with early-stage non-small cell lung cancer.

In its sample, this clonotype was seen many times. The V gene is TRBV20-1, the J gene TRBJ2-7; D call uncertain. Per germline, CDR1 DFQATT and CDR2 SNEGSKA (reference sequence). This CDR3 region has 15 residues. Trimming took 3 bases from V and 4 from J, leaving 19 bases between them. The CDR3 here is CSASWTNSFLYEQYF. The CDR3 DNA sequence: TGCAGTGCTAGTTGGACGAATAGCTTCCTTTACGAGCAGTACTTC.

This clonotype is deemed medium-sized. The V and J genes are TRBV12-3 or TRBV12-4 and TRBJ2-7, with 9 bases fitting TRBD1. Losses at the gene ends were 6 bases for V and 0 bases for J; bases not matched to a gene: 6. This CDR3 region has 15 residues. The CDR3 coding sequence is TGTGCCAGCAGACGCGGGACAGGGCCCTCCTACGAGCAGTACTTC. Translated: CASRRGTGPSYEQYF.

As concerns this clonotype: Possible read error: a much larger clone is one base away. This chain links TRBV7-9 with TRBJ2-3, with D perhaps TRBD1 (5 bases). Germline V gives CDR1 SEHNR, CDR2 FQNEAQ (reference sequence). CDR3 length: 14 amino acids. The CDR3 region is CATKGVMVTDMQYF. CDR3 DNA: TGTGCCACGAAAGGGGTGATGGTAACAGATATGCAGTATTTT. The full variable domain, with the rest looked up from reference TRBV7-9 and TRBJ2-3, is DTGVSQNPRHKITKRGQNVTFRCDPISEHNRLYWYRQTLGQGPEFLTYFQNEAQLEKSRLLSDRFSAERPKGSFSTLEIQRTEQGDSAMYLCATKGVMVTDMQYFGPGTRLTVL.

This clonotype has ten or more counts. The chain has TRBV2 and TRBJ1-1; D not resolved. The germline V gene encodes CDR1 SNHLY and CDR2 FYNNEI. The V and J ends lost 6 bases and 4 bases respectively, with 15 bases between them. The CDR3 contains 14 residues. The CDR3 sequence is CASSDRAGFTEAFF. CDR3 bases: TGTGCCAGCAGCGACCGCGCAGGTTTCACTGAAGCTTTCTTT.

This clonotype is labeled as medium-sized. The rearrangement uses TRBV4-1 and TRBJ2-7, with D perhaps TRBD1 (5 bases). Trimming took off 1 base at V and 2 bases at J, with 12 bases between the two ends. This CDR3 has 15 amino acids. Looked up from germline, CDR1 is MGHRA and CDR2 is YSYEKL. The CDR3 DNA reads as TGCGCCAGCAGCCAAGGCTTTACAGGCCCCTACGAGCAGTACTTC. Translating it yields CASSQGFTGPYEQYF.

In this sample, this clonotype is medium-sized. CDR3 in DNA: TGCAGTGCGCGGGGCGGGACCCTCACAGATACGCAGTATTTT. Its translation is CSARGGTLTDTQYF. The rearrangement joins TRBV20-1 to TRBJ2-3; the D gene is possibly TRBD2 (6 bases). CDR1 DFQATT and CDR2 SNEGSKA come from the germline V gene (reference sequence). V shed 6 bases and J shed 2 bases, with 15 bases lying between them. The CDR3 sequence is 14 residues long.

This clonotype came up many times. The chain links TRBV10-3 to TRBJ2-3; D unresolved. V lost 3 bases to trimming and J lost 1 base, with 14 bases between them. This CDR3 has 16 residues. Per germline, CDR1 ENHRY and CDR2 SYGVKD. CDR3 protein: CAISDRLASGTDTQYF. CDR3 sequence (DNA): TGTGCCATCAGTGATAGGCTGGCCAGCGGCACAGATACGCAGTATTTT.

This clonotype is termed medium-sized. This sequence joins TRBV27 and TRBJ2-3; no definite D call. V lost 4 bases and J 3 bases, leaving 23 bases between the germline ends. Germline CDR1 reads MNHEY; CDR2 reads SMNVEV (reference sequence). The CDR3 spans 18 residues. CDR3 DNA: TGTGCCAGCAGTTCACGCCCCTCGTGGGCGGAAGTAACAGATACGCAGTATTTT. It translates to CASSSRPSWAEVTDTQYF.

In this sample, this clonotype is medium-sized. The V and J genes are TRBV6-5 and TRBJ2-7, with TRBD2 matching 14 bases. Per the germline V gene, CDR1 is MNHEY and CDR2 is SVGAGI. V lost 4 bases, J lost 6 bases, and 5 bases stayed unmatched. The CDR3 loop spans 15 amino acids. For the CDR3, the DNA is TGTGCCAGCAGTTGGGGACTAGCGGGAGTAGGCGAGCAGTACTTC. Amino acid sequence: CASSWGLAGVGEQYF.

This clonotype was observed at least ten times. The chain carries TRBV11-2 and TRBJ2-3, with 8 positions matching TRBD2. Per the germline V gene, CDR1 is SGHAT and CDR2 is FQNNGV. With V trimmed by 5 bases and J by 4 bases, 8 bases remained unmatched. The CDR3 has 15 residues. Here the CDR3 DNA reads TGTGCCAGCAGCATCGGAGCGGGAGAAGCAGATACGCAGTATTTT. Residues: CASSIGAGEADTQYF.

This clonotype was seen many times. This chain joins TRBV7-8 and TRBJ2-5; unclear D gene. CDR1 and CDR2 from the germline V gene are SGHVS and FQNEAQ. V lost 4 bases, J lost 7 bases, and 7 bases lay in between. CDR3 length: 11 amino acids. The DNA for the CDR3 is TGTGCCAGCAGCTCGGATGGGACCCAGTACTTC. Its translation is CASSSDGTQYF.

By sample fraction, this clonotype is medium-sized (0.01 to 0.1%). This chain uses TRBV20-1 with TRBJ2-1, with D tentatively TRBD2 (6 bases). This CDR3 has 17 amino acids. V was cut by 5 bases and J by 0 bases, with 20 bases left in between. The germline V gene encodes CDR1 DFQATT and CDR2 SNEGSKA (reference sequence). The CDR3 loop is CSAPKPTRLLSYNEQFF. The CDR3 DNA reads as TGCAGTGCTCCTAAACCGACTAGGCTACTCTCCTACAATGAGCAGTTCTTC.

Ten or more counts support this clonotype. The chain uses TRBV7-2 and TRBJ2-3; D remains unclear. Germline V CDR1 and CDR2: SGHTA, FQGNSA. The CDR3 is made up of 12 amino acids. V shed 5 bases and J shed 8 bases, with 11 bases lying between them. CDR3 sequence (DNA): TGTGCCAGCAGCCAGCCGGCCCCTACGCAGTATTTT. It is translated as CASSQPAPTQYF.

This clonotype was seen many times. The chain recombines TRBV6-1 with TRBJ1-5; D call uncertain. Germline CDR1 and CDR2: MNHNS and SASEGT. V was cut by 3 bases and J by 1 base, with 10 bases left in between. This CDR3 region has 15 residues. The CDR3 loop is CASSDWHDSNQPQHF. The CDR3 coding sequence is TGTGCCAGCAGTGATTGGCATGACAGCAATCAGCCCCAGCATTTT.

This clonotype was recorded at least ten times. This chain connects TRBV2 to TRBJ2-3; the D gene is possibly TRBD1 (6 bases). The CDR3 has 14 amino acids. Germline lookup yields CDR1 SNHLY and CDR2 FYNNEI. V lost 9 bases and J 2 bases, leaving 15 bases between the germline ends. The CDR3 sequence: CASLTGNPTDTQYF. CDR3 nucleotides: TGTGCCAGTTTGACAGGCAACCCCACAGATACGCAGTATTTT.